This TCR beta chain was found in a study of spatial heterogeneity in lung cancer. This clonotype is labeled medium-sized. This CDR3 comprises 13 residues. The germline gives CDR1 SGHDN, CDR2 FVKESK. V was clipped by 4 bases and J by 5 bases; unmatched bases: 4. The time point here: sample taken at primary tumor resection. Whole RNA was taken from tumor, nontumor lung or frozen PBMC; it was then sequenced unsorted. TCRdb re-analysed the 5' RACE reads in MiXCR, keeping a single row per CDR3 protein. The sample holds approximately 4,800 distinct CDR3 sequences, 25% to 30% seen once. This TCR was recovered from a male donor with early-stage non-small cell lung cancer. Sequences were derived from PBMCs, sampled at surgery. The chain uses TRBV14 and TRBJ1-2, with 7 nucleotides matching TRBD1. The CDR3 protein is CASSRDRLYGYTF. DNA for the CDR3: TGTGCCAGCAGCCGGGACAGACTTTATGGCTACACCTTC. The full variable domain, in which reference TRBV14 and TRBJ1-2 provide the parts outside the CDR3, is EAGVTQFPSHSVIEKGQTVTLRCDPISGHDNLYWYRRVMGKEIKFLLHFVKESKQDESGMPNNRFLAERTGGTYSTLKVQPAELEDSGVYFCASSRDRLYGYTFGSGTRLTVV.